This T cell receptor beta chain derives from a study of shared clonotypes between healthy human individuals. Study details: Aged 18 to 49, the donors were a couple of women and three men.

At a deep level, the assay was run. Each cell subset's genomic DNA was divided evenly among several immunoSEQ plates. Generated by immunoSEQ multiplex PCR, the TCRdb table keeps only in-frame clones and is missing some. The data contain roughly 500,000 clones, roughly 83% of them singletons. Germline CDR1 is MDHEN and CDR2 is SYDVKM. Trimming pared 0 bases from V and 0 bases from J, leaving 6 bases between. The CDR3 loop spans 16 amino acids. This TCR came from a woman between 40 and 55 years old in good health. Some clones in this sample may be carry-over from other donors' samples. This chain joins TRBV28 and TRBJ1-6; D gene ambiguous. The sample comprised PBMCs. As DNA, the CDR3 is TGTGCCAGCAGTTTATGGGCAAGCTCCTATAATTCACCCCTCCACTTT. Its protein is CASSLWASSYNSPLHF.